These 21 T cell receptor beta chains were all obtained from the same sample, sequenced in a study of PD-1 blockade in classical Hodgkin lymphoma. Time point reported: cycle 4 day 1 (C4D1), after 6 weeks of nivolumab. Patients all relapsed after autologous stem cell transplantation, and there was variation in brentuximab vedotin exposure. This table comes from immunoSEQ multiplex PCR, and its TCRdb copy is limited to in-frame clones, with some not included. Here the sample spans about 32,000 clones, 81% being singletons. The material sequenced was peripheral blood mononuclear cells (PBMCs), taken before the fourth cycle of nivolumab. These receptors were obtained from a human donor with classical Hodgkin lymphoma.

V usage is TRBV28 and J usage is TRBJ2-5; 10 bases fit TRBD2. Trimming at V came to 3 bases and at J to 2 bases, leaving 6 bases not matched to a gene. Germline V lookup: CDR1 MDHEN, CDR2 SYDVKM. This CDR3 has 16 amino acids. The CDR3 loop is CASSFLGTSEQETQYF. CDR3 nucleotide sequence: TGTGCCAGCAGTTTCCTGGGGACTAGCGAACAAGAGACCCAGTACTTC.

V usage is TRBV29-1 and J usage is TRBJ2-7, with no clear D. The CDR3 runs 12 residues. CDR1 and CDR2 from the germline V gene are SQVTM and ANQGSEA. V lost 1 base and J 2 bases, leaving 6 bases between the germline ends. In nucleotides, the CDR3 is TGCAGCGTTGAAGGTGGCGCCTACGAGCAGTACTTC. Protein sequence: CSVEGGAYEQYF.

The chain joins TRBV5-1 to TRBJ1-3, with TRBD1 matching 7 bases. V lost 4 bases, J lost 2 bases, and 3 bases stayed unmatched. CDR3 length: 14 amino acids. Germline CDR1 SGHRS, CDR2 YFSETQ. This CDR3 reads CASSLGTAGNTIYF. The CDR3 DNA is TGCGCCAGCAGCCTCGGGACAGCTGGAAACACCATATATTTT.

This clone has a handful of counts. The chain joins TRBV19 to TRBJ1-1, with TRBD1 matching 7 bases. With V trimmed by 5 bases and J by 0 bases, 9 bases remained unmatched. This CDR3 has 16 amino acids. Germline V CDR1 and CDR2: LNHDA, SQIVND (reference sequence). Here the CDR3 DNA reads TGTGCCAGTAGTTCAAAAGGGACAGTTCTGAACACTGAAGCTTTCTTT. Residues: CASSSKGTVLNTEAFF.

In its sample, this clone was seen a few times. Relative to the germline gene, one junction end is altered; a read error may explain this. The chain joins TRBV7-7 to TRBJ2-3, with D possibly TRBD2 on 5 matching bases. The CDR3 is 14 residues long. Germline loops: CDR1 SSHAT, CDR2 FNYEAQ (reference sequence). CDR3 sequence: CASSLRPEGDTQYF. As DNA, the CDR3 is TGTGCTAGCAGCTTAAGGCCCGAGGGAGATACGCAGTATTTT.

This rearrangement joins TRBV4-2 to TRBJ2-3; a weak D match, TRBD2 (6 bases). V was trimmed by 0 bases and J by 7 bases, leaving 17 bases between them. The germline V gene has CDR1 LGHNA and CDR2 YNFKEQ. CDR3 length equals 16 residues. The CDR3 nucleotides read TGTGCCAGCAGCCAAGATCGGGACTCTCCCGGGTATACGCAGTATTTT. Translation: CASSQDRDSPGYTQYF.

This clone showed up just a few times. The DNA of the CDR3 is TGTGCCAGCAGCAAAGAAGGCAATGAGACCCAGTACTTC. Amino acids: CASSKEGNETQYF. The chain links TRBV21-1 to TRBJ2-5. TRBV21-1 is assigned pseudogene status. The CDR3 length is 13 residues.

Here the CDR3 DNA reads TGCAGCGTTTCCACCGGGGAGCTGTTTTTT. Its translation is CSVSTGELFF. This chain links TRBV29-1 with TRBJ2-2, with D unresolved. Germline-derived CDR1 and CDR2 are SQVTM and ANQGSEA. The CDR3 runs to 10 residues. The ends were cut back, 5 bases at V and 4 bases at J, with 2 bases in the middle.

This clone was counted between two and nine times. The CDR3 loop reads CASSQTPAGTGQTEAFF. CDR3 DNA: TGCGCCAGCAGCCAAACTCCCGCCGGGACAGGTCAGACTGAAGCTTTCTTT. The V and J genes are TRBV4-1 and TRBJ1-1; TRBD1 matches at 8 bases. Looked up from germline, CDR1 is MGHRA and CDR2 is YSYEKL. V gave up 2 bases and J gave up 5 bases; unmatched junction bases: 13. This CDR3 spans 17 amino acids.

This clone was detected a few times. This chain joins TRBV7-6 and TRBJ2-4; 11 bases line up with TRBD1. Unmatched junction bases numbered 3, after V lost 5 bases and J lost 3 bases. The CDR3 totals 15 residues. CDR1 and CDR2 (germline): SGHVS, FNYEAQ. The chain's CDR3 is CASSPGTGGKNIQYF. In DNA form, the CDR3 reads TGTGCCAGCAGCCCCGGGACAGGGGGCAAAAACATTCAGTACTTC.

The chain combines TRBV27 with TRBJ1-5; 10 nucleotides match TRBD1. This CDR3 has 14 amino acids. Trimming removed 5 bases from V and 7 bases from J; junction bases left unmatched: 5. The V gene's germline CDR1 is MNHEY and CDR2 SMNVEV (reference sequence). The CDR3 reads CASSPGQGWQPQHF. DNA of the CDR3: TGTGCCAGCAGTCCGGGACAGGGGTGGCAGCCCCAGCATTTT.

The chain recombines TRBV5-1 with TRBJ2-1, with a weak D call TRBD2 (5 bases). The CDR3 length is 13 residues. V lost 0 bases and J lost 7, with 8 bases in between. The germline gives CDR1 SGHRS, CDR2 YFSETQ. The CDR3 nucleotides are TGCGCCAGCAGCTTGGCCGGGGTTAATGAGCAGTTCTTC. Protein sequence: CASSLAGVNEQFF.

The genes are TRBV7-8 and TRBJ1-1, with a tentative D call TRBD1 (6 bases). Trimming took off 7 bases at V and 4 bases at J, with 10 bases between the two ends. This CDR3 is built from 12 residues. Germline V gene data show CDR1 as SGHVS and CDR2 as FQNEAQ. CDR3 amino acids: CASTQGTTEAFF. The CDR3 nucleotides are TGTGCCAGCACCCAGGGGACCACTGAAGCTTTCTTT.

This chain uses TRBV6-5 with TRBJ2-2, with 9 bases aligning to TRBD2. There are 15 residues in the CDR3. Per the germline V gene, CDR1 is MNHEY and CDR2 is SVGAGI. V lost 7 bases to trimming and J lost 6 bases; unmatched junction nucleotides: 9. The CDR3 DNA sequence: TGTGCCAGCACCCAGCGGGAGGTCTTACCCGGGGAGCTGTTTTTT. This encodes CASTQREVLPGELFF.

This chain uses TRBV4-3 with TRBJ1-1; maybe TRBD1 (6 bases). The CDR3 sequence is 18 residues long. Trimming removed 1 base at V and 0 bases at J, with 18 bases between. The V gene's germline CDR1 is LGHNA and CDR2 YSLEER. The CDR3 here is CASSQGWPLGAMNTEAFF. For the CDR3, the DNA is TGCGCCAGCAGCCAAGGGTGGCCTTTGGGGGCGATGAACACTGAAGCTTTCTTT.

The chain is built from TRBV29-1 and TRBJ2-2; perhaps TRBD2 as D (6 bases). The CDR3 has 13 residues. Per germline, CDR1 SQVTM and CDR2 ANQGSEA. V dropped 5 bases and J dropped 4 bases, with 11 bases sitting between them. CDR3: CSVLETSTGELFF. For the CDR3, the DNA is TGCAGCGTTTTGGAGACTAGCACCGGGGAGCTGTTTTTT.

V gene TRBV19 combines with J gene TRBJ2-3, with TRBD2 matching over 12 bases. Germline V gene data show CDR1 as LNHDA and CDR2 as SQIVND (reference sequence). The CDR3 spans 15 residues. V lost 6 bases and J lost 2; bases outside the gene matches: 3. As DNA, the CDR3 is TGTGCCAGTAGACGACTAGCGGGAGACACAGATACGCAGTATTTT. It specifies CASRRLAGDTDTQYF.

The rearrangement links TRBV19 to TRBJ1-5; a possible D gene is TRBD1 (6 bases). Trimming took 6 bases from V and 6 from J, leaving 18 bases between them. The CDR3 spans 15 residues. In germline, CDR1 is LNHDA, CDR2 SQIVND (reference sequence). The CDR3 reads CASREQGGRSQPQHF. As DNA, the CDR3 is TGTGCCAGTAGGGAACAGGGAGGAAGGAGTCAGCCCCAGCATTTT. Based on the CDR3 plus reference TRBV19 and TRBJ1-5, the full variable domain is DGGITQSPKYLFRKEGQNVTLSCEQNLNHDAMYWYRQDPGQGLRLIYYSQIVNDFQKGDIAEGYSVSREKKESFPLTVTSAQKNPTAFYLCASREQGGRSQPQHFGDGTRLSIL.

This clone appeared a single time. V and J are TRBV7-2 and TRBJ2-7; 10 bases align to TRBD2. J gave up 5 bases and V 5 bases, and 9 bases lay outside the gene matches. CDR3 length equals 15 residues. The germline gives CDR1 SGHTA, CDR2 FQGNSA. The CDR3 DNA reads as TGTGCCAGCAGCGAGACTAGCGGGTATACGGACGAGCAGTACTTC. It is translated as CASSETSGYTDEQYF.

Here the CDR3 reads CASSTTTGGFTEAFF. The CDR3 coding sequence is TGTGCCAGTAGTACCACGACAGGGGGCTTCACTGAAGCTTTCTTT. The chain carries TRBV19 and TRBJ1-1, with 10 bases that match TRBD1. Trimming took 4 bases from V and 4 from J; bases not matched to a gene: 6. Per the germline V gene, CDR1 is LNHDA and CDR2 is SQIVND (reference sequence). The length of the CDR3 is 15 residues.

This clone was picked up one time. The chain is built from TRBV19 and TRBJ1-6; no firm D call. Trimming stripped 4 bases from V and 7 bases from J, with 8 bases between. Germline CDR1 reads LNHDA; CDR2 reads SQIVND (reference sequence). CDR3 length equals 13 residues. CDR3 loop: CASSKLGNSPLHF. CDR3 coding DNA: TGTGCCAGTAGTAAATTGGGGAATTCACCCCTCCACTTT.